The present entry profiles one T cell receptor beta chain with its context. What it binds is unknown. The sample comes from a study of CD8 T cells in Susac syndrome. Reverse transcription of roughly 0.5 to 1 ug RNA was performed with random hexamers. TCRdb reprocessed the immunoSEQ multiplex PCR reads with MiXCR, giving one entry per CDR3 protein. The sample shows about 120,000 distinct CDR3 sequences, under 96% of them seen only once. The germline V gene has CDR1 GTSNPN and CDR2 SVGIG (reference sequence). J gave up 1 base and V 2 bases, and 0 bases lay outside the gene matches. The CDR3 has 14 amino acids. Notes on the study in general: The CD4+ T cell repertoires from Susac syndrome exhibited no clonal expansion.

The genes are TRBV30 and TRBJ2-1; TRBD2 matches 9 bases. The source material was CD4+ T cells from PBMCs. The TCR comes from a human donor with Susac syndrome. In DNA form, the CDR3 reads TGTGCCTGGAGTAGCGGGAGGTCCTACAATGAGCAGTTCTTC. Translating it yields CAWSSGRSYNEQFF.